The subject of this entry is one T cell receptor (beta chain). What it binds is unknown. The sample belongs to a study of molecular identifiers for immune sequencing clone quantification. General study results and limits: Identical TCR molecules can share a barcode, and this sharing could underestimate highly expanded clone sizes. For effector cells, clones above 20 RNA copies held over 99% of molecules; for naive cells, under 1%.

The CDR3 is made up of 15 amino acids. Trimming pared 4 bases from V and 1 base from J, leaving 11 bases between. From germline, CDR1 is SNHLY and CDR2 FYNNEI. Generation of bulk TCR libraries relied on previously described methods and listed TCR primers. TCRdb re-called the PCR reads with MiXCR, one entry per CDR3 protein. The sample carries about 630,000 distinct CDR3 sequences, 25% recorded once. This chain joins TRBV2 and TRBJ1-5; D is possibly TRBD1 (5 bases). The clonotype originates from a human donor in good health. Some libraries in this study had Jurkat cell RNA spiked in. The sequenced sample consisted of naive CD8+ T cells from blood, with Jurkat cell RNA spiked in. Noted subset: FACS-sorted CD8+CD4-CCR7+CD45RA+ naive T cells. The CDR3 DNA follows: TGTGCCAGCAGTGCCGGGGGAGGGAGCAATCAGCCCCAGCATTTT. This codes for CASSAGGGSNQPQHF.